The 19 T cell receptor beta chains reported below all come from one sample, sequenced in a study of T cells in localized non-small cell lung cancer. Generated by immunoSEQ multiplex PCR, the TCRdb table keeps only in-frame clones and is missing some. Of about 24,000 clones in the sample, roughly 90% are singletons; the top ten hold about 15%. The input for sequencing was peripheral blood, taken before any cancer treatment. The receptors stem from a man between 40 and 70 years old with stage III squamous cell lung carcinoma.

This clone came up once. The rearrangement joins TRBV5-1 to TRBJ2-2; TRBD1 matches at 7 bases. The CDR3 loop spans 17 amino acids. Unmatched junction bases numbered 13, after V lost 3 bases and J lost 5 bases. Germline V gene lookup returns CDR1 SGHRS and CDR2 YFSETQ. CDR3 sequence reads: CASSWNAGGVRTGELFF. As DNA, the CDR3 is TGCGCCAGCAGCTGGAACGCAGGGGGTGTCCGAACCGGGGAGCTGTTTTTT.

This sequence joins TRBV19 and TRBJ2-1; TRBD1 might be the D (5 bases). Germline CDR1 LNHDA, CDR2 SQIVND (reference sequence). This CDR3 is built from 12 residues. Trimming left V 5 bases short and J 11 bases short, with 13 bases between. The DNA for the CDR3 is TGTGCCAGTAGTCCGAGACAGAGAAAGCAGTTCTTC. It yields the protein CASSPRQRKQFF.

The chain carries TRBV2 and TRBJ2-7, with TRBD2 identical over 7 bases. After removal of 9 bases from V and 5 bases from J, the junction contained 7 bases not matched to a gene. Germline CDR1 reads SNHLY; CDR2 reads FYNNEI. The CDR3 contains 12 residues. CDR3 loop: CASCPGGNEQYF. CDR3 nucleotides: TGTGCCAGTTGCCCCGGGGGGAACGAGCAGTACTTC.

The V call is TRBV6-1, the J call TRBJ1-5; perhaps TRBD1 as D (5 bases). This CDR3 has 12 residues. V was clipped by 7 bases and J by 6 bases, with 10 bases between them. Germline CDR1 and CDR2: MNHNS and SASEGT. DNA of the CDR3: TGTGCCAGCAATAGGGGTACTCAGCCCCAGCATTTT. Translated: CASNRGTQPQHF.

V is TRBV6-1 and J is TRBJ1-6, with D perhaps TRBD1 (6 bases). V lost 10 bases to trimming and J lost 10 bases, with 17 bases between them. The length of the CDR3 is 13 residues. In germline, CDR1 is MNHNS, CDR2 SASEGT. CDR3 DNA: TGTGCCACTCTACAGGGATCGGGATCACCCCTCCACTTT. This encodes CATLQGSGSPLHF.

This sequence joins TRBV4-3 and TRBJ2-2, with 7 bases aligning to TRBD2. After removal of 0 bases from V and 7 bases from J, the junction contained 8 bases not matched to a gene. Germline CDR1 is LGHNA and CDR2 is YSLEER. There are 16 residues in the CDR3. CDR3 protein: CASSQDWASGVGELFF. For the CDR3, the DNA is TGCGCCAGCAGCCAAGATTGGGCTAGCGGTGTCGGGGAGCTGTTTTTT.

By proportion, this clone is medium-sized (0.01 to 0.1%). The rearrangement uses TRBV10-1 and TRBJ2-7; TRBD2 is a possible D gene (6 bases). Trimming cost V 0 bases and J 6 bases, with 21 bases left between them. The CDR3 runs to 17 residues. Germline CDR1 reads WNHNN; CDR2 reads SYGVQD (reference sequence). This CDR3 reads CASSESRGNANRGEQYF. The CDR3 bases are TGCGCCAGCAGTGAGTCGCGCGGGAATGCAAATAGGGGCGAGCAGTACTTC.

The chain is built from TRBV11-2 and TRBJ1-5; D not certain. Germline CDR1 reads SGHAT; CDR2 reads FQNNGV. With 5 bases removed from V and 6 bases from J, the gap between germline ends came to 11 bases. This CDR3 spans 13 amino acids. CDR3 protein: CASSADRGQPQHF. For the CDR3, the DNA is TGTGCCAGCAGCGCCGATCGGGGTCAGCCCCAGCATTTT. Looking up the rest from reference TRBV11-2 and TRBJ1-5 gives the full variable domain: EAGVAQSPRYKIIEKRQSVAFWCNPISGHATLYWYQQILGQGPKLLIQFQNNGVVDDSQLPKDRFSAERLKGVDSTLKIQPAKLEDSAVYLCASSADRGQPQHFGDGTRLSIL.

The V and J genes are TRBV11-2 and TRBJ2-5; the D gene is possibly TRBD1 (6 bases). This CDR3 region has 16 residues. Germline CDR1 and CDR2: SGHAT and FQNNGV. V lost 1 base and J 4 bases, leaving 16 bases between the germline ends. CDR3 in DNA: TGTGCCAGCAGCTTAGGCCGACAGGAGCGGTCAGAGACCCAGTACTTC. Translation: CASSLGRQERSETQYF. The full variable domain, in which reference TRBV11-2 and TRBJ2-5 provide the parts outside the CDR3, is EAGVAQSPRYKIIEKRQSVAFWCNPISGHATLYWYQQILGQGPKLLIQFQNNGVVDDSQLPKDRFSAERLKGVDSTLKIQPAKLEDSAVYLCASSLGRQERSETQYFGPGTRLLVL.

This chain connects TRBV6-1 to TRBJ1-2, with 9 bases matching TRBD1. This CDR3 is 14 amino acids long. CDR1 MNHNS and CDR2 SASEGT come from the germline V gene. V dropped 7 bases and J dropped 4; count of bases not matched to a gene: 7. The CDR3: CASTKDRGGYGYTF. As DNA, the CDR3 is TGTGCCAGCACCAAGGACAGGGGAGGCTATGGCTACACCTTC.

The CDR3 protein is CAIRTGGTGELFF. The CDR3 nucleotides read TGTGCCATCCGGACAGGGGGGACCGGGGAGCTGTTTTTT. The J gene is TRBJ2-2, the V gene TRBV10-3; TRBD1 matches at 10 bases. Germline V gives CDR1 ENHRY, CDR2 SYGVKD. This CDR3 region has 13 residues. Unmatched junction bases numbered 2, after V lost 8 bases and J lost 5 bases.

The chain recombines TRBV28 with TRBJ2-1; possible D gene TRBD2, 5 bases. The germline gives CDR1 MDHEN, CDR2 SYDVKM. The CDR3 consists of 15 residues. Trimming removed 5 bases from V and 5 bases from J, with 16 bases in between. CDR3 DNA sequence: TGTGCCAGCAGTACGCCGACCGGGATAAACAATGAGCAGTTCTTC. It is translated as CASSTPTGINNEQFF.

This chain uses TRBV7-2 with TRBJ2-7, with 9 bases identical to TRBD1. Germline V gene data show CDR1 as SGHTA and CDR2 as FQGNSA. V shed 5 bases, J shed 5 bases, and the junction held 13 bases outside the gene matches. There are 16 residues in the CDR3. CDR3 bases: TGTGCCAGCAGCCCCGAAACCGGGACAGGGTTTCACGAGCAGTACTTC. Protein: CASSPETGTGFHEQYF.

The chain is built from TRBV21-1 and TRBJ2-1; the table's D call, TRBD1, has no DNA check behind it. TRBV21-1 is a known pseudogene. The length of the CDR3 is 15 residues. The CDR3 coding sequence is TGTGCCAGCAGCAAACAGGGGGCGCGGTACAATGAGCAGTTCTTC. Protein: CASSKQGARYNEQFF.

The chain couples TRBV10-3 to TRBJ2-7; the match to TRBD1 covers 10 bases. The V segment lost 10 bases and the J segment 2 bases; nucleotides outside the gene matches: 8. This CDR3 is built from 14 residues. Germline lookup yields CDR1 ENHRY and CDR2 SYGVKD. CDR3 amino acids: CASKGQGSTYEQYF. The DNA for the CDR3 is TGTGCCAGCAAGGGACAGGGGTCTACCTACGAGCAGTACTTC.

The rearrangement uses TRBV5-1 and TRBJ1-4; 7 nucleotides line up with TRBD1. The CDR3 contains 14 residues. After removal of 2 bases from V and 8 bases from J, the junction contained 6 bases not matched to a gene. The germline CDR1 and CDR2 sequences are SGHRS and YFSETQ. As DNA, the CDR3 is TGCGCCAGCAGCTTCGACAGGGAGGGGGAAAAACTGTTTTTT. Translating it yields CASSFDREGEKLFF.

V usage is TRBV4-1 and J usage is TRBJ2-7; 7 bases are shared with TRBD1. The V gene's germline CDR1 is MGHRA and CDR2 YSYEKL. The CDR3 covers 15 residues. V was clipped by 0 bases and J by 2 bases; unmatched bases: 4. The CDR3 DNA reads TGCGCCAGCAGCCAAGATTGGACAGGAACCTACGAGCAGTACTTC. Encoded protein: CASSQDWTGTYEQYF.

A single count supports this clone. The chain employs TRBV6-5 and TRBJ1-2; a possible D gene is TRBD1 (6 bases). The germline V gene encodes CDR1 MNHEY and CDR2 SVGAGI. Trimming stripped 0 bases from V and 14 bases from J, with 19 bases between. The CDR3 loop spans 14 amino acids. In DNA, the CDR3 is TGTGCCAGCAGTTACTCGACGGGACACCAATTTAGAACCTTC. Amino acids: CASSYSTGHQFRTF.

This chain uses TRBV28 with TRBJ1-2; D may be TRBD1 (6 bases). V was shortened by 5 bases and J by 3 bases, with 13 bases between the two germline ends. CDR1 and CDR2 (germline): MDHEN, SYDVKM. This CDR3 contains 14 residues. CDR3 sequence (DNA): TGTGCCAGCAGTGCGCTGGCAGGGGACTATGGCTACACCTTC. Translation: CASSALAGDYGYTF.